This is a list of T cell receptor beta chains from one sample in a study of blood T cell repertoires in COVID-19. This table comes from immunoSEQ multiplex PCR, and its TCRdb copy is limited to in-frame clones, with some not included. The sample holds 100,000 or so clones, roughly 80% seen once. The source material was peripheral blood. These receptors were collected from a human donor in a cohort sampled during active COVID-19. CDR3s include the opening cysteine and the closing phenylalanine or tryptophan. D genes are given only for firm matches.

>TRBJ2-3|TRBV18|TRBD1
CASSFGTGSTDTQYF
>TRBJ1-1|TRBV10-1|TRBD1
CASSESESSETGVLNTEAFF
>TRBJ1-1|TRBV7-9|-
CASSPRTGNTEAFF
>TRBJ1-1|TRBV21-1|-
CASSPQGINTEAFF
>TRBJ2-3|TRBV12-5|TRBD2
CASGLASGGPRGGTQYF
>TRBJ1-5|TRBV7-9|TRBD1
CASSSDRGYNQPQHF
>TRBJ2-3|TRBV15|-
CATGVPPADTQYF
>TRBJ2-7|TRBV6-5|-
CASSTGFNTLYEQYF
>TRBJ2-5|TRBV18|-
CASSPSAGGETQYF
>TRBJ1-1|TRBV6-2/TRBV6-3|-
CASSYTNLNTEAFF
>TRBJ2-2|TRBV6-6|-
CASSAQWTGELFF
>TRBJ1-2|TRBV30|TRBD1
CAWTLGQGTGYTF
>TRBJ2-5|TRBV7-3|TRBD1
CASSLGTQGETQYF
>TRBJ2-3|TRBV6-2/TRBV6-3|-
CASSLLRVRATDTQYF
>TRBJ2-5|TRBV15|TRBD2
CATSRRSGGAVKTQYF
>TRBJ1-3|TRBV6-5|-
CASSYSGPRSGNTIYF
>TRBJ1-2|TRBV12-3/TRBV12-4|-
CASTSGQYGYTF
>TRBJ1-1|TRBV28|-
CASSPSTRQAFF
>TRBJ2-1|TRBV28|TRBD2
CASRTSGEVEQFF
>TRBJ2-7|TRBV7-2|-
CASSLVGGGKTGSGYEQYF
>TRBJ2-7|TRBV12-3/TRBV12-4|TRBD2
CASRGTSVYEQYF
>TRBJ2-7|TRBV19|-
CASSMKGAYEQYF
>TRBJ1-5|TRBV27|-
CASRSEGYQSQHF
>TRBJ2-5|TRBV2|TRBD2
CASSGLAGGGETQYF
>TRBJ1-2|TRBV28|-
CASSSPGPGGYGYTF
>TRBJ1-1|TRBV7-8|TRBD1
CASSLEDRVDTEAFF
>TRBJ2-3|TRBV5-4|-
CASSSGLLDTQYF
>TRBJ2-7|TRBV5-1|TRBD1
CASSHPGTGTRKQYF
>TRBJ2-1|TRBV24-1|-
CATSDSRGAGNEQFF
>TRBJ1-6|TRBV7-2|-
CASSLERRSPLHF